The 26 T cell receptor beta chains in this list originate from one sample, sequenced in a study of early T cells in non-severe SARS-CoV-2 infection. TCRdb re-called the 5' RACE reads through MiXCR, storing one row per CDR3 protein. The table includes about 83,000 distinct CDR3 sequences, about an eighth detected once. The specimen was whole blood. Receptor source: an adult who was a healthcare worker with PCR-confirmed SARS-CoV-2 infection or an uninfected control (not recorded which).

The J gene is TRBJ2-7, the V gene TRBV2; TRBD2 is a possible D gene (5 bases). V lost 6 bases and J 2 bases, leaving 14 bases between the germline ends. Germline CDR1 reads SNHLY; CDR2 reads FYNNEI. The CDR3 is made up of 14 amino acids. The CDR3 spells CASRGRIRTYEQYF. The CDR3 region has the DNA TGTGCCAGCAGGGGGAGAATCAGAACCTACGAGCAGTACTTC.

J is TRBJ2-1 and V is TRBV29-1; tentatively, D is TRBD1 (6 bases). This CDR3 has 13 residues. With 8 bases removed from V and 5 bases from J, the gap between germline ends came to 16 bases. CDR1 and CDR2 (germline): SQVTM, ANQGSEA. The CDR3, as DNA: TGCAGCCATGAGACAGGATATAACAATGAGCAGTTCTTC. Residues: CSHETGYNNEQFF.

This clonotype was observed a handful of times. V and J are TRBV7-2 and TRBJ2-7; unclear D gene. Germline CDR1 and CDR2: SGHTA and FQGNSA. Trimming removed 6 bases from V and 6 bases from J, with 12 bases in between. The CDR3 has 12 residues. The CDR3 coding sequence is TGTGCCAGCAGAAACCCCCCCGGCGAGCAGTACTTC. Protein product: CASRNPPGEQYF.

This clonotype was observed a handful of times. CDR3 sequence (DNA): TGTGCCAGCAGTTACGTAGTACCCTCGAGCACTGAAGCTTTCTTT. Translated, it gives CASSYVVPSSTEAFF. The chain is built from TRBV6-6 and TRBJ1-1, with D uncertain. CDR1 is MNHNY and CDR2 is SVGAGI in the germline V gene (reference sequence). Trimming took off 2 bases at V and 4 bases at J, with 14 bases between the two ends. The CDR3 has 15 amino acids.

This clonotype was seen ten or more times. V and J are TRBV3-1 and TRBJ1-2; 9 bases are shared with TRBD1. Germline V gives CDR1 LGHDT, CDR2 YNNKEL (reference sequence). V gave up 5 bases and J gave up 0 bases; unmatched junction bases: 4. CDR3 length equals 15 residues. The CDR3 sequence: CASSNRGLSNYGYTF. CDR3 bases: TGTGCCAGCAGCAACAGGGGGCTCTCTAACTATGGCTACACCTTC.

The sample holds a few counts of this clonotype. The chain uses TRBV9 and TRBJ1-1, with a possible D match to TRBD1 (5 bases). Germline V gene data show CDR1 as SGDLS and CDR2 as YYNGEE. The CDR3 runs 15 residues. Trimming removed 3 bases at V and 6 bases at J, with 18 bases between. The CDR3 spells CASSGGLLPGSEAFF. CDR3 nucleotides: TGTGCCAGCAGCGGGGGCCTCCTGCCGGGCTCTGAAGCTTTCTTT.

The table lists this clonotype with many counts. V is TRBV4-1 and J is TRBJ1-6, with no clear D. Germline CDR1 and CDR2: MGHRA and YSYEKL. This CDR3 has 13 amino acids. Trimming removed 1 base from V and 15 bases from J, with 13 bases in between. This chain's CDR3 is CASSQGGPVILHF. The DNA of the CDR3 is TGCGCCAGCAGCCAAGGCGGTCCTGTTATCCTCCACTTT.

This clonotype has ten or more counts. This chain uses TRBV30 with TRBJ2-5; 11 bases are shared with TRBD2. CDR1 and CDR2 from the germline V gene are GTSNPN and SVGIG (reference sequence). The length of the CDR3 is 15 residues. V was clipped by 2 bases and J by 1 base; unmatched bases: 3. Here the CDR3 DNA reads TGTGCCTGGAGTATTAGCGGGGGGGGCCAAGAGACCCAGTACTTC. Translating gives CAWSISGGGQETQYF.

This clonotype was counted ten times or more. The J gene is TRBJ2-5, the V gene TRBV10-3; D is tentatively TRBD1 or TRBD2 (5 bases each). The V gene's germline CDR1 is ENHRY and CDR2 SYGVKD. This CDR3 is 15 amino acids long. V gave up 0 bases and J gave up 4 bases, with 12 bases separating them. CDR3 bases: TGTGCCATCAGTGAGTCGTCGGGACGGGGAGAGACCCAGTACTTC. Amino acids: CAISESSGRGETQYF.

DNA of the CDR3: TGTGCCAGCAGCCAACCAGGGCCTTCCTACGAGCAGTACTTC. Protein sequence: CASSQPGPSYEQYF. The chain couples TRBV3-1 to TRBJ2-7; D is possibly TRBD1 (5 bases). Germline V gives CDR1 LGHDT, CDR2 YNNKEL (reference sequence). This CDR3 is 14 amino acids long. Trimming left V 2 bases short and J 1 base short, with 9 bases between.

This clonotype was detected a few times. The junction and the germline gene differ at one end; a read error may be behind it. J is TRBJ2-5 and V is TRBV4-1; TRBD2 is a possible D gene (6 bases). The CDR3 is made up of 14 amino acids. CDR1 and CDR2 (germline): MGHRA, YSYEKL. CDR3 region: CASSQAAGRETQYF. DNA for the CDR3: TGCGCCAGCAGTCAAGCGGCTGGGAGGGAGACCCAGTACTTC.

The CDR3 bases are TGCGCCAGCAGCTTGCCGGGCTCGGGCACTGAAGCTTTCTTT. As protein: CASSLPGSGTEAFF. The chain joins TRBV5-1 to TRBJ1-1, with no clear D. CDR3 length equals 14 residues. V shed 1 base and J shed 4 bases, with 11 bases lying between them. Germline CDR1 SGHRS, CDR2 YFSETQ.

As to this clonotype: It may be a read error: a sequence one base away is much more abundant. The rearrangement links TRBV19 to TRBJ1-5; the D gene is possibly TRBD1 (5 bases). The V gene's germline CDR1 is LNHDA and CDR2 SQIVND (reference sequence). Deletions cut 4 bases from V and 5 bases from J, with 15 bases between. There are 15 residues in the CDR3. The CDR3 loop reads CASSRDPLGDQPQHF. Here the CDR3 DNA reads TGTGCCAGTAGTAGGGACCCTTTGGGCGATCAGCCCCAGCATTTT.

This chain links TRBV5-1 with TRBJ2-5; D call uncertain. V was clipped by 4 bases and J by 3 bases, with 4 bases between them. In germline, CDR1 is SGHRS, CDR2 YFSETQ. CDR3 length: 11 amino acids. The CDR3 DNA sequence: TGCGCCAGCAGCGGGGAAGAGACCCAGTACTTC. Translating it yields CASSGEETQYF.

This clonotype was observed many times. The chain combines TRBV4-2 with TRBJ1-5; no clear D gene. Looked up from germline, CDR1 is LGHNA and CDR2 is YNFKEQ. The CDR3 spans 16 residues. The ends were cut back, 1 base at V and 2 bases at J, with 12 bases in the middle. The CDR3 sequence: CASSQVPRGRNQPQHF. As DNA, the CDR3 is TGTGCCAGCAGCCAAGTGCCCCGTGGGCGCAATCAGCCCCAGCATTTT.

The gene calls are TRBV11-3 and TRBJ2-3, with 7 positions matching TRBD1. This CDR3 comprises 14 residues. Trimming cost V 4 bases and J 6 bases; bases outside gene matches: 7. Germline loops: CDR1 SGHNT, CDR2 YENEEA. CDR3 loop: CASSSYDRVDTQYF. CDR3 sequence (DNA): TGTGCCAGCAGCTCATACGACAGGGTGGATACGCAGTATTTT.

This sequence joins TRBV7-3 and TRBJ2-2, with D hard to call. Germline V gene sequence: CDR1 SGHTA, CDR2 FQGTGA. Trimming pared 5 bases from V and 0 bases from J, leaving 7 bases between. The CDR3 loop spans 14 amino acids. In DNA form, the CDR3 reads TGTGCCAGCAGCCTGCTGGCGAACACCGGGGAGCTGTTTTTT. Its protein product is CASSLLANTGELFF.

As concerns this clonotype: This may arise from a read error, as a much more abundant clone is one base away. The chain is built from TRBV6-1 and TRBJ1-1, with a tentative D call TRBD1 (5 bases). The V gene's germline CDR1 is MNHNS and CDR2 SASEGT. This CDR3 is 15 amino acids long. The CDR3 nucleotides read TGTGCCAGCAGTTTCGGGACGTGGGCCAACACTGAAGCTCTCTTT. Translated, it gives CASSFGTWANTEALF.

The V call is TRBV2, the J call TRBJ1-6; D remains ambiguous. V was cut by 3 bases and J by 1 base, with 10 bases left in between. The CDR3 has 16 residues. Germline CDR1 SNHLY, CDR2 FYNNEI. In DNA form, the CDR3 reads TGTGCCAGCAGTGACCAGACTAGGTCCTATAATTCACCCCTCCACTTT. Encoded protein: CASSDQTRSYNSPLHF.

This clonotype appeared many times. This chain links TRBV5-1 with TRBJ2-5; D gene unclear. Trimming removed 3 bases at V and 5 bases at J, with 11 bases between. Germline V CDR1 and CDR2: SGHRS, YFSETQ. The CDR3 is 13 amino acids. The CDR3 region is CASSSGPGETQYF. CDR3 in DNA: TGCGCCAGCAGCTCGGGTCCTGGGGAGACCCAGTACTTC. Complete variable domain (other parts from reference TRBV5-1 and TRBJ2-5): KAGVTQTPRYLIKTRGQQVTLSCSPISGHRSVSWYQQTPGQGLQFLFEYFSETQRNKGNFPGRFSGRQFSNSRSEMNVSTLELGDSALYLCASSSGPGETQYFGPGTRLLVL.

This clonotype has just a few counts. The chain joins TRBV6-4 to TRBJ1-2; TRBD1 is a possible D gene (5 bases). This CDR3 has 14 residues. Germline V gives CDR1 MRHNA, CDR2 SNTAGT. Trimming took off 6 bases at V and 0 bases at J, with 11 bases between the two ends. The CDR3 sequence is CASSPGNANYGYTF. The CDR3 DNA reads TGTGCCAGCAGCCCAGGGAATGCTAACTATGGCTACACCTTC.

The V and J genes are TRBV18 and TRBJ2-3, with D possibly being TRBD1 (6 bases). This CDR3 contains 13 residues. Trimming took off 3 bases at V and 4 bases at J, with 8 bases between the two ends. Germline lookup yields CDR1 KGHSH and CDR2 LQKENI. CDR3 in DNA: TGTGCCAGCTCACCCTACAGGGCAGATACGCAGTATTTT. Encoded protein: CASSPYRADTQYF. Supplemented by reference TRBV18 and TRBJ2-3, the full variable domain reads NAGVMQNPRHLVRRRGQEARLRCSPMKGHSHVYWYRQLPEEGLKFMVYLQKENIIDESGMPKERFSAEFPKEGPSILRIQQVVRGDSAAYFCASSPYRADTQYFGPGTRLTVL.

The gene calls are TRBV5-1 and TRBJ2-7; possibly TRBD2 for D (5 bases). The CDR3 is 12 amino acids. The germline V and J ends were trimmed by 4 bases and 6 bases, with 11 bases remaining between them. Germline V gene lookup returns CDR1 SGHRS and CDR2 YFSETQ. This chain's CDR3 is CASSIDGVEQYF. CDR3 bases: TGCGCCAGCAGCATAGACGGGGTCGAGCAGTACTTC.

This clonotype was counted between two and nine times. The rearrangement joins TRBV6-4 to TRBJ2-1; 7 nucleotides line up with TRBD1. The CDR3 is made up of 16 amino acids. CDR1 is MRHNA, CDR2 SNTAGT, per germline. With V trimmed by 10 bases and J by 9 bases, 21 bases remained unmatched. CDR3 in DNA: TGTGCCAAGAACAGGGGTCGAGCCCCTAAGATGTGTGAGCAGTTCTTC. Encoded protein: CAKNRGRAPKMCEQFF.

This clonotype was found a few times. CDR3 bases: TGTGCCAGCAGCCATGGGATAAATGAAAAACTGTTTTTT. Translated, it gives CASSHGINEKLFF. The chain has TRBV3-1 and TRBJ1-4; D unclear. Germline lookup yields CDR1 LGHDT and CDR2 YNNKEL (reference sequence). V gave up 3 bases and J gave up 5 bases, with 7 bases separating them. This CDR3 region has 13 residues. The full variable domain, completed using reference TRBV3-1 and TRBJ1-4, is DTAVSQTPKYLVTQMGNDKSIKCEQNLGHDTMYWYKQDSKKFLKIMFSYNNKELIINETVPNRFSPKSPDKAHLNLHINSLELGDSAVYFCASSHGINEKLFFGSGTQLSVL.

V and J are TRBV7-6 and TRBJ2-5; 8 bases line up with TRBD1. Germline CDR1 SGHVS, CDR2 FNYEAQ. The V gene end was trimmed by 5 bases and the J gene end by 1 base; junction bases not matched to a gene: 3. The CDR3 is made up of 14 amino acids. The CDR3 DNA follows: TGTGCCAGCAGCCGGGGACAGGTCCAAGAGACCCAGTACTTC. It encodes CASSRGQVQETQYF.